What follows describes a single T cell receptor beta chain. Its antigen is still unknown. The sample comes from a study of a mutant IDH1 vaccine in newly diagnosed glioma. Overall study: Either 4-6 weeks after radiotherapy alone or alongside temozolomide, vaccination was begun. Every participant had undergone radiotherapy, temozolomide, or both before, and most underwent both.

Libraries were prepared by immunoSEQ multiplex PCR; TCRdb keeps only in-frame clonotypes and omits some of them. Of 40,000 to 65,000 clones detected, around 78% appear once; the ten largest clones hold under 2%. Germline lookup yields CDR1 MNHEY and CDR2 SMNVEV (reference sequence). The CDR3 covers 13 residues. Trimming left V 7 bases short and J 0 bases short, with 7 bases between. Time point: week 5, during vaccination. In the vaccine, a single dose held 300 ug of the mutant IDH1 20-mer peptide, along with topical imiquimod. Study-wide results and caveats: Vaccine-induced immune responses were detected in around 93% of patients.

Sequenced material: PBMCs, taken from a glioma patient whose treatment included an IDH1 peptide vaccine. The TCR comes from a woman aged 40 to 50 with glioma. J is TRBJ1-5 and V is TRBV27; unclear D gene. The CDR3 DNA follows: TGTGCCAGCACAGAGAATAGCAATCAGCCCCAGCATTTT. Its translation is CASTENSNQPQHF.